Following are 5 T cell receptor beta chains from one sample sequenced in a study of OX40 agonist ivuxolimab in advanced cancers. The protocol was immunoSEQ multiplex PCR, while the TCRdb copy is restricted to in-frame clones and leaves out a portion. This sample carries approximately 25,000 clones, roughly 93% of them seen once, and the ten largest clones take 49%. Sequencing was performed on CD4+ or CD8+ T cells sorted from blood, taken in a trial of the OX40 agonist ivuxolimab. All receptors derive from an adult with an advanced solid tumor such as melanoma, head and neck, liver or kidney cancer.

The chain links TRBV19 to TRBJ2-2; D unresolved. V dropped 2 bases and J dropped 0 bases, with 4 bases sitting between them. The CDR3 runs to 14 residues. Germline V gene sequence: CDR1 LNHDA, CDR2 SQIVND (reference sequence). The DNA for the CDR3 is TGTGCCAGTAGTATACAGGCGAACACCGGGGAGCTGTTTTTT. This codes for CASSIQANTGELFF.

V is TRBV9 and J is TRBJ2-2; D unresolved. CDR3 size: 12 residues. Germline assignment: CDR1 SGDLS and CDR2 YYNGEE. Trimming removed 0 bases from V and 6 bases from J, with 3 bases in between. The CDR3 region is CASSVAPGELFF. DNA for the CDR3: TGTGCCAGCAGCGTAGCACCCGGGGAGCTGTTTTTT.

V gene TRBV18 combines with J gene TRBJ2-5; D is unresolved. CDR3 length equals 13 residues. The germline CDR1 and CDR2 sequences are KGHSH and LQKENI. Trimming took off 3 bases at V and 1 base at J, with 6 bases between the two ends. The DNA for the CDR3 is TGTGCCAGCTCACCCAACCTCCAAGAGACCCAGTACTTC. Its protein product is CASSPNLQETQYF.

This chain links TRBV19 with TRBJ2-5; 8 bases align to TRBD1. The CDR3 sequence is 15 residues long. J lost 4 bases, V lost 4 bases, and 8 bases had no gene match. Germline V lookup: CDR1 LNHDA, CDR2 SQIVND (reference sequence). CDR3 sequence: CASSTPFQGAETQYF. The CDR3 DNA reads TGTGCCAGTAGTACGCCCTTCCAGGGGGCAGAGACCCAGTACTTC. Using reference TRBV19 and TRBJ2-5 for the parts outside the CDR3, the full variable domain is DGGITQSPKYLFRKEGQNVTLSCEQNLNHDAMYWYRQDPGQGLRLIYYSQIVNDFQKGDIAEGYSVSREKKESFPLTVTSAQKNPTAFYLCASSTPFQGAETQYFGPGTRLLVL.

The CDR3 protein is CASSLGVEQPQHF. The DNA of the CDR3 is TGTGCCAGCAGCTTAGGGGTGGAGCAGCCCCAGCATTTT. V is TRBV5-6 and J is TRBJ1-5; D possibly corresponds to TRBD1 (5 bases). Trimming left V 2 bases short and J 7 bases short, with 10 bases between. CDR3 size: 13 residues. The germline V gene has CDR1 SGHDT and CDR2 YYEEEE.